This T cell receptor (beta chain) originates from a study of blood T cell repertoires in COVID-19. Study-level information: The samples span acute and convalescent COVID-19 from the United States, Italy and Spain. T cells, B-cell-depleted T cells, or PBMCs provided the cDNA or gDNA that served as material.

The CDR3 extends over 13 amino acids. V was pared by 2 bases and J by 12 bases, with 5 bases of the junction left unmatched. Germline loops: CDR1 MNHEY, CDR2 SVGAGI. In the authors' methods: Cell counts per sample came from amplifying reference gene primers. Sequenced by immunoSEQ multiplex PCR; TCRdb stores in-frame clones only, minus some. That table is the source of V, J and clone size, and D and trimming were worked out from the DNA. The sample carries 210,000 or so clones, roughly 87% recorded once. This clone was observed once. The sequencing input was peripheral blood. The sequence was obtained from a woman younger than 30 who had recovered from COVID-19. The chain joins TRBV6-5 to TRBJ2-1; 9 nucleotides line up with TRBD1. The CDR3 is CASSYNRQGGQFF. The CDR3 nucleotides read TGTGCCAGCAGTTACAACAGACAGGGGGGGCAGTTCTTC.